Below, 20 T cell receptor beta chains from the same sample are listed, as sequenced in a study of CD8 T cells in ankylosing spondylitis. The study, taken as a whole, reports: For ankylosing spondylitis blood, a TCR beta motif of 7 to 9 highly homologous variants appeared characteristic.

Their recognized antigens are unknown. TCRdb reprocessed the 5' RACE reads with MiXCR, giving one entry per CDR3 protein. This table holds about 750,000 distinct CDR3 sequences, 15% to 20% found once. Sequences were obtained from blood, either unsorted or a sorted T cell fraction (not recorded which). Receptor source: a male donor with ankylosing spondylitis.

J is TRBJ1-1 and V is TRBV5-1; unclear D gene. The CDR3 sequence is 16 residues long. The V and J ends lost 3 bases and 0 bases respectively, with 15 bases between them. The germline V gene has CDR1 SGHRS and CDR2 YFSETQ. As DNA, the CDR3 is TGCGCCAGCAGCTCAGTCCATCAGGACTTGAACACTGAAGCTTTCTTT. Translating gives CASSSVHQDLNTEAFF.

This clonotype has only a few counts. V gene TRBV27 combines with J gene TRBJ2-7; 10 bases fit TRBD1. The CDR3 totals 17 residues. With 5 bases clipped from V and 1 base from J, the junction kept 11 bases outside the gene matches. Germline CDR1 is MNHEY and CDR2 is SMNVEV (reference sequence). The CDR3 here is CASSTLPDRGLSYEQYF. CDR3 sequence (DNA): TGTGCCAGCAGTACCTTGCCCGACAGGGGGCTTTCCTACGAGCAGTACTTC.

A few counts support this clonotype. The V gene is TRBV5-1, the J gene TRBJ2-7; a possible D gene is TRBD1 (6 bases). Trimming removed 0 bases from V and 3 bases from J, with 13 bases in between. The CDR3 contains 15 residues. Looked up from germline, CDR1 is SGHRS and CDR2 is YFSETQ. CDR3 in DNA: TGCGCCAGCAGCTTGGCCCAGGGGAACCACTACGAGCAGTACTTC. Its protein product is CASSLAQGNHYEQYF.

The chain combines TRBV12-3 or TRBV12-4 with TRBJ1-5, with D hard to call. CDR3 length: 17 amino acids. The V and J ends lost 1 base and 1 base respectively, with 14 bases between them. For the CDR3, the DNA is TGTGCCAGCAGTTTAGGGAGCCAGTCCCTAAGCAATCAGCCCCAGCATTTT. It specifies CASSLGSQSLSNQPQHF.

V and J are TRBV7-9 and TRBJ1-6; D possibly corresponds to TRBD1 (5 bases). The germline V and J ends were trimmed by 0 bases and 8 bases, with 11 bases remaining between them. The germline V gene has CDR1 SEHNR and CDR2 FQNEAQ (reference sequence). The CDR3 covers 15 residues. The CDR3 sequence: CASSLASGGDSPLHF. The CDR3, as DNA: TGTGCCAGCAGCTTAGCGTCGGGGGGTGATTCACCCCTCCACTTT.

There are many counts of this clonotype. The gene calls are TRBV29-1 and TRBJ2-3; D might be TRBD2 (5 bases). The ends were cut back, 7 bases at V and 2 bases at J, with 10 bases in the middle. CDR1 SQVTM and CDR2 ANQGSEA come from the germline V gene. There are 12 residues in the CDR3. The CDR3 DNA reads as TGCAGCGCAGAGACTAACACAGATACGCAGTATTTT. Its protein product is CSAETNTDTQYF.

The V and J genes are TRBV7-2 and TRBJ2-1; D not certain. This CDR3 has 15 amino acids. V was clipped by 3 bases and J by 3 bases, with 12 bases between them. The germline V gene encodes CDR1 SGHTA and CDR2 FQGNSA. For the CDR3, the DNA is TGTGCCAGCAGCTTCGGGCCCAGGAACTACAATGAGCAGTTCTTC. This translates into CASSFGPRNYNEQFF.

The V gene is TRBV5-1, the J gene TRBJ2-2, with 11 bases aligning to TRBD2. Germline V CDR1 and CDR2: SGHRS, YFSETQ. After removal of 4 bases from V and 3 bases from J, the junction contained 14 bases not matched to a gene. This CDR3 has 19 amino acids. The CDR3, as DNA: TGCGCCAGCAGCCCCCGGATAGCGGGGGGGCCGGTGGACACCGGGGAGCTGTTTTTT. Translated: CASSPRIAGGPVDTGELFF.

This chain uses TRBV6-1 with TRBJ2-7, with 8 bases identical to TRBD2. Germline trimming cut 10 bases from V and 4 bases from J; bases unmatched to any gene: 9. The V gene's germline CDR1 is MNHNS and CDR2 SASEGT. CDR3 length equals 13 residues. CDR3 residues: CAIRGGPKYEQYF. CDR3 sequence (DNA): TGTGCCATCCGGGGGGGACCGAAGTACGAGCAGTACTTC.

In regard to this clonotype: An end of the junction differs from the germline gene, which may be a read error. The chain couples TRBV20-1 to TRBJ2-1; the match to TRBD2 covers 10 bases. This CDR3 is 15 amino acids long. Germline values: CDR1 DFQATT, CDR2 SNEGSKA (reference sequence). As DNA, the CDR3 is TGCAGTGCTGGAGATAGCGGGAGGAACTACAATGAGCAGTTCTTC. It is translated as CSAGDSGRNYNEQFF.

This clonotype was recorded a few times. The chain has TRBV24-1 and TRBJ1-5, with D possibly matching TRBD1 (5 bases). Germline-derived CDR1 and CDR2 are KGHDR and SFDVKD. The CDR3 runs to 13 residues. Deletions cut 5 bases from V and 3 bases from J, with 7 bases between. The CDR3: CATSAGPNQPQHF. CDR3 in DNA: TGTGCCACCAGTGCAGGGCCCAATCAGCCCCAGCATTTT.

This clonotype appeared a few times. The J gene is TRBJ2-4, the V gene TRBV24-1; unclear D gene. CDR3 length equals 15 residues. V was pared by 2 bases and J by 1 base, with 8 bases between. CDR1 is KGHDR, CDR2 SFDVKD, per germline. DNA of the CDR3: TGTGCCACCAGTGATTCCACGGTTGCCAAAAACATTCAGTACTTC. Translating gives CATSDSTVAKNIQYF.

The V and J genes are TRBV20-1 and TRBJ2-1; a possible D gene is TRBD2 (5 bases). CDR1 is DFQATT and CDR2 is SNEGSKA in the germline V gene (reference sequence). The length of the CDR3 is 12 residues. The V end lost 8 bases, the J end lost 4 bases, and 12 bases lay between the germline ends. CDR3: CSPSGSYNEQFF. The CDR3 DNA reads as TGCAGTCCGAGTGGGAGTTACAATGAGCAGTTCTTC.

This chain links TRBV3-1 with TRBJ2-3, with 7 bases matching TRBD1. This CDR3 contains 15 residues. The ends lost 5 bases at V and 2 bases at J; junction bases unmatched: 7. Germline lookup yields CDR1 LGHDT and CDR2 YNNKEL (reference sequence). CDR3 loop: CASSFRDRDTDTQYF. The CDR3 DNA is TGTGCCAGCAGCTTCCGGGACAGAGACACAGATACGCAGTATTTT.

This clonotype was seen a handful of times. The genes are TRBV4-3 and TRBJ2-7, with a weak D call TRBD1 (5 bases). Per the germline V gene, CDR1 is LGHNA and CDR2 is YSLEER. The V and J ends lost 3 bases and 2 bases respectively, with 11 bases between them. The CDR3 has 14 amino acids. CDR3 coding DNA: TGCGCCAGCAGCCACGGACACACCACCTACGAGCAGTACTTC. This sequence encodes CASSHGHTTYEQYF.

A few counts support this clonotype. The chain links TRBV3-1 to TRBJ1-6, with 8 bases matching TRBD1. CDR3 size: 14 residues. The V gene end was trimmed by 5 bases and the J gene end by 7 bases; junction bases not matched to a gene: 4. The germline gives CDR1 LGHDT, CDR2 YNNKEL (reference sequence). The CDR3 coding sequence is TGTGCCAGCAGCGACAGGGGAACCAATTCACCCCTCCACTTT. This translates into CASSDRGTNSPLHF. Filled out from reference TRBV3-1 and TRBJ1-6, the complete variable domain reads DTAVSQTPKYLVTQMGNDKSIKCEQNLGHDTMYWYKQDSKKFLKIMFSYNNKELIINETVPNRFSPKSPDKAHLNLHINSLELGDSAVYFCASSDRGTNSPLHFGNGTRLTVT.

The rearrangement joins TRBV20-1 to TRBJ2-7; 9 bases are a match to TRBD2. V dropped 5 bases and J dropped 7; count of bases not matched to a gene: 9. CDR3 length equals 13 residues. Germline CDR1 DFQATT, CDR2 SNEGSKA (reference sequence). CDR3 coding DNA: TGCAGTGCTCGGATAGCGGGGGTATGGGAGCAGTACTTC. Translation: CSARIAGVWEQYF.

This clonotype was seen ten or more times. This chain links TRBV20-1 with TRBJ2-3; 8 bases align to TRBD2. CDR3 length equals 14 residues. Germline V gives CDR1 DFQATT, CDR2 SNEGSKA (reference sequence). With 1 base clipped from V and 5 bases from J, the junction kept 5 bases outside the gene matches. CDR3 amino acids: CSARGPGLVDTQYF. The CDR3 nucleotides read TGCAGTGCTAGAGGTCCGGGACTAGTAGATACGCAGTATTTT.

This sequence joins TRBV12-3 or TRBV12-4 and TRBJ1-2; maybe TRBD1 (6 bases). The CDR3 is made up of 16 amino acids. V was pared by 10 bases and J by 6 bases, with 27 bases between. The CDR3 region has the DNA TGTGCCACTATGTTCCCCCCAACAGGGCGGTTTGATGGCTACACCTTC. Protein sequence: CATMFPPTGRFDGYTF.

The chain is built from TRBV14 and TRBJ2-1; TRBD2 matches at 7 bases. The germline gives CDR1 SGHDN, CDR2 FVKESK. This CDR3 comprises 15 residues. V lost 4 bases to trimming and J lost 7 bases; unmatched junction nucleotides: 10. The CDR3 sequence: CASSRNSGIVNEQFF. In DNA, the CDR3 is TGTGCCAGCAGCCGTAACAGCGGGATAGTGAATGAGCAGTTCTTC.